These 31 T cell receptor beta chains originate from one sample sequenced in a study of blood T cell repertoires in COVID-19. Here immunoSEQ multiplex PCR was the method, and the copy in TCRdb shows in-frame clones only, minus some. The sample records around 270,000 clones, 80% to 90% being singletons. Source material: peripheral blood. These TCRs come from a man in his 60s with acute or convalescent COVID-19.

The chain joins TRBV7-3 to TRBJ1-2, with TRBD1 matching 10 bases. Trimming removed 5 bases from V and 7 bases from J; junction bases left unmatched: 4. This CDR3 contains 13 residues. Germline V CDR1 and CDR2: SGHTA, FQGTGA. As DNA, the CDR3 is TGTGCCAGCAGCCCCGACAGGGGGCTTGGCTACACCTTC. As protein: CASSPDRGLGYTF.

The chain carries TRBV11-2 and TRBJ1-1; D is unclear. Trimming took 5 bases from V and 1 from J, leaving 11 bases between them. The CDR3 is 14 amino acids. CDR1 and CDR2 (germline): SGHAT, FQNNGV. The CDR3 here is CASSLIAGNTEAFF. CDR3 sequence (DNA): TGTGCCAGCAGCCTGATAGCGGGGAACACTGAAGCTTTCTTT. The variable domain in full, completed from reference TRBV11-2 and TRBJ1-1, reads EAGVAQSPRYKIIEKRQSVAFWCNPISGHATLYWYQQILGQGPKLLIQFQNNGVVDDSQLPKDRFSAERLKGVDSTLKIQPAKLEDSAVYLCASSLIAGNTEAFFGQGTRLTVV.

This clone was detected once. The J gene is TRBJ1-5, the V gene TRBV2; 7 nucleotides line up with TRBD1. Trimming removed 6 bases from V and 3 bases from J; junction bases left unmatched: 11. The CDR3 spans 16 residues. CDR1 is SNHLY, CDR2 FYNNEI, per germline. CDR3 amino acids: CASRGGPEGANQPQHF. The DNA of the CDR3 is TGTGCCAGCAGGGGTGGGCCAGAGGGGGCCAATCAGCCCCAGCATTTT. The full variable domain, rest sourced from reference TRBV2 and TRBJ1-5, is EPEVTQTPSHQVTQMGQEVILRCVPISNHLYFYWYRQILGQKVEFLVSFYNNEISEKSEIFDDQFSVERPDGSNFTLKIRSTKLEDSAMYFCASRGGPEGANQPQHFGDGTRLSIL.

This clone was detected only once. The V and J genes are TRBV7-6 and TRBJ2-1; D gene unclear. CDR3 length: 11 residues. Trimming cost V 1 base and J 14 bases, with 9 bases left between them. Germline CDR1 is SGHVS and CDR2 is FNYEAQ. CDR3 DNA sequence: TGTGCCAGCAGCTTAGGTCGGTTAAAGTTCTTC. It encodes CASSLGRLKFF.

CDR3 in DNA: TGTGCCAGCAGCCCCGGACAGGGGGGCGAAAAACTGTTTTTT. This gives the protein CASSPGQGGEKLFF. The rearrangement joins TRBV9 to TRBJ1-4; 10 nucleotides agree with TRBD1. This CDR3 comprises 14 residues. After removal of 4 bases from V and 8 bases from J, the junction contained 5 bases not matched to a gene. The germline V gene has CDR1 SGDLS and CDR2 YYNGEE.

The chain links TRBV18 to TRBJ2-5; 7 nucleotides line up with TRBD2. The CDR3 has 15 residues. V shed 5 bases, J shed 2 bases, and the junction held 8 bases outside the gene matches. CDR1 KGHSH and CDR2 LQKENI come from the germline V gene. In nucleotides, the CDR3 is TGTGCCAGCTCAGCCCTCCTAGCGGATCAAGAGACCCAGTACTTC. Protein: CASSALLADQETQYF. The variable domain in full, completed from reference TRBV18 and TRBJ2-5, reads NAGVMQNPRHLVRRRGQEARLRCSPMKGHSHVYWYRQLPEEGLKFMVYLQKENIIDESGMPKERFSAEFPKEGPSILRIQQVVRGDSAAYFCASSALLADQETQYFGPGTRLLVL.

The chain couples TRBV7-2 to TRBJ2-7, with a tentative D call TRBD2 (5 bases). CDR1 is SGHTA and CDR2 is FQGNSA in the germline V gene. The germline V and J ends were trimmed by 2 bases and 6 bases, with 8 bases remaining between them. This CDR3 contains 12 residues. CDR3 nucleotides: TGTGCCAGCAGCTTATTGGGAGTCGAGCAGTACTTC. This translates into CASSLLGVEQYF.

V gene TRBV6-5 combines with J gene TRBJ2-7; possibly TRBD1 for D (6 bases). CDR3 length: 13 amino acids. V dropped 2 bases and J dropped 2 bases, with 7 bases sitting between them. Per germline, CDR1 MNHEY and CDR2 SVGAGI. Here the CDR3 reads CASSYRGTYEQYF. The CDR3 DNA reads TGTGCCAGCAGTTACAGGGGGACCTACGAGCAGTACTTC.

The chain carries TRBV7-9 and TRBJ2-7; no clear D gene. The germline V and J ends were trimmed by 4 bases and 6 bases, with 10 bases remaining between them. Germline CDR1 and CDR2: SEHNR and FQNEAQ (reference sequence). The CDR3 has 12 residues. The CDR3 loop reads CASSSHSLEQYF. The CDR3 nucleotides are TGTGCCAGCAGCTCACATAGCCTCGAGCAGTACTTC. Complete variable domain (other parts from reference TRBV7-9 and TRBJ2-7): DTGVSQNPRHKITKRGQNVTFRCDPISEHNRLYWYRQTLGQGPEFLTYFQNEAQLEKSRLLSDRFSAERPKGSFSTLEIQRTEQGDSAMYLCASSSHSLEQYFGPGTRLTVT.

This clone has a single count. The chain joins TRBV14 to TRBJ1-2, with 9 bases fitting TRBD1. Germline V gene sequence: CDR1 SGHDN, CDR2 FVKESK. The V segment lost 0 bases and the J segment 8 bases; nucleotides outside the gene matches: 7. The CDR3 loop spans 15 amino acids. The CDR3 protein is CASSQDWTGEGGYTF. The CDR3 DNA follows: TGTGCCAGCAGCCAAGACTGGACAGGGGAAGGCGGCTACACCTTC.

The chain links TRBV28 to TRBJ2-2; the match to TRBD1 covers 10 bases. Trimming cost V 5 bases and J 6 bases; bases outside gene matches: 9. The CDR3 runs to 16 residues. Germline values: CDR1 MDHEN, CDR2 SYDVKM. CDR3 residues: CASSPGGQGRAGELFF. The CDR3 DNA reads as TGTGCCAGCAGTCCGGGGGGACAGGGGAGGGCCGGGGAGCTGTTTTTT.

In DNA, the CDR3 is TGTGCCAGCAGCCCCACAATAACTGAAGCTTTCTTT. This codes for CASSPTITEAFF. The rearrangement links TRBV28 to TRBJ1-1, with no clear D. Germline V gene lookup returns CDR1 MDHEN and CDR2 SYDVKM. V lost 6 bases, J lost 5 bases, and 10 bases lay in between. This CDR3 has 12 residues. The full variable domain, completed using reference TRBV28 and TRBJ1-1, is DVKVTQSSRYLVKRTGEKVFLECVQDMDHENMFWYRQDPGLGLRLIYFSYDVKMKEKGDIPEGYSVSREKKERFSLILESASTNQTSMYLCASSPTITEAFFGQGTRLTVV.

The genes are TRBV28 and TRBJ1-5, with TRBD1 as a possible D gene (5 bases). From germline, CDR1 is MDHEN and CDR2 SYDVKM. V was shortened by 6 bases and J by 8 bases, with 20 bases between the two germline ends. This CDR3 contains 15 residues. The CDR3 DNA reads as TGTGCCAGCAGGGGGCTAGGACACGGATTTGAGCCCCAGCATTTT. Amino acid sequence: CASRGLGHGFEPQHF.

In DNA, the CDR3 is TGTGCCATCAGGTGGACAGGGGGCCATGAGCAGTTCTTC. It codes for CAIRWTGGHEQFF. V usage is TRBV10-3 and J usage is TRBJ2-1; the match to TRBD1 covers 11 bases. Germline V gives CDR1 ENHRY, CDR2 SYGVKD. The length of the CDR3 is 13 residues. J gave up 8 bases and V 6 bases, and 3 bases lay outside the gene matches.

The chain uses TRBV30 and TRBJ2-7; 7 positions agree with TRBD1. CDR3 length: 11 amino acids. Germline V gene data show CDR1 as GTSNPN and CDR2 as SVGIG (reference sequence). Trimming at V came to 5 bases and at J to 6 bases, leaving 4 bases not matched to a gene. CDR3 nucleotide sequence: TGTGCCTGGGGAACAGGGGTCGAGCAGTACTTC. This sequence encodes CAWGTGVEQYF.

The CDR3 loop reads CATSGVVWVQAKNIQYF. DNA for the CDR3: TGTGCCACATCGGGGGTGGTATGGGTACAAGCCAAAAACATTCAGTACTTC. This chain connects TRBV28 to TRBJ2-4; the D gene is possibly TRBD2 (6 bases). The germline V and J ends were trimmed by 10 bases and 0 bases, with 22 bases remaining between them. The CDR3 spans 17 residues. The germline V gene has CDR1 MDHEN and CDR2 SYDVKM.

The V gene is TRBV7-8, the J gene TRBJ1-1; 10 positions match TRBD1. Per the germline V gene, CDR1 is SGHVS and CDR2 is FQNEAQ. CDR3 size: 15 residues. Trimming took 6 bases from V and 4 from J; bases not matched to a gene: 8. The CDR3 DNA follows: TGTGCCAGCAGGGCGACAGGGGGCCGGAGCACTGAAGCTTTCTTT. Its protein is CASRATGGRSTEAFF.

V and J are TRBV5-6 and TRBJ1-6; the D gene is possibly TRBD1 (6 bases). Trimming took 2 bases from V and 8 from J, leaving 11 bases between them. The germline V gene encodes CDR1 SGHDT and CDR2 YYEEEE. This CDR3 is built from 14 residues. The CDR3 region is CASSLGGGHSPLHF. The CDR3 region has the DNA TGTGCCAGCAGCTTAGGTGGGGGCCATTCACCCCTCCACTTT.

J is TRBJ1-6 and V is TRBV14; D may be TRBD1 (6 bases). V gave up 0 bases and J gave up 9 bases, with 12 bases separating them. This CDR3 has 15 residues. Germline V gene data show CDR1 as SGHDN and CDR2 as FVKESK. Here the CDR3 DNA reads TGTGCCAGCAGCCAAGATTGGAACAGGGTTTCACCCCTCCACTTT. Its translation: CASSQDWNRVSPLHF.

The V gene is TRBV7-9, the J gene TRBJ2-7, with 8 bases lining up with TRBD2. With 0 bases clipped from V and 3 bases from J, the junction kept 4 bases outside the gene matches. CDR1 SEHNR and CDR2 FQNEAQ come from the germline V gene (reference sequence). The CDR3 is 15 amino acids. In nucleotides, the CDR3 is TGTGCCAGCAGCTTAGCCGGGACTAGTGTCTACGAGCAGTACTTC. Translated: CASSLAGTSVYEQYF.

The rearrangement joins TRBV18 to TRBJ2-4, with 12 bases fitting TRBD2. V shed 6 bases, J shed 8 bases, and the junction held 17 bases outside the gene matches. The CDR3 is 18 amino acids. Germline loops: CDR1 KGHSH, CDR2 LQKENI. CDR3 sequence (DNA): TGTGCCAGCTCCCATCCGTTCTCTAGCGGGGGGGCCCAGGACATTCAGTACTTC. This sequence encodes CASSHPFSSGGAQDIQYF.

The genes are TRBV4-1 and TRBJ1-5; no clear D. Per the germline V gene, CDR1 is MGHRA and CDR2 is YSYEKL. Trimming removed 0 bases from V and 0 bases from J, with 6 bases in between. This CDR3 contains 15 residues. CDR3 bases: TGCGCCAGCAGCCAAGAATCTTATAGCAATCAGCCCCAGCATTTT. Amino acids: CASSQESYSNQPQHF.

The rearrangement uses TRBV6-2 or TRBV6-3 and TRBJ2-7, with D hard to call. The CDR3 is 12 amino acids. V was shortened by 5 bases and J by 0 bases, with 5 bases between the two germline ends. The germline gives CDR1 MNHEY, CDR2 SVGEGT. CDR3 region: CASSRDSYEQYF. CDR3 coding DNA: TGTGCCAGCAGTCGCGACTCCTACGAGCAGTACTTC.

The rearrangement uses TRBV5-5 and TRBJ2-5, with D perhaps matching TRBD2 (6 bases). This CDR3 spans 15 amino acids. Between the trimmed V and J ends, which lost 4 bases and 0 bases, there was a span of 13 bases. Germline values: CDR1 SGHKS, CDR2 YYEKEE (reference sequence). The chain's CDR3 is CASSRRGPYQETQYF. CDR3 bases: TGTGCCAGCAGCAGGCGGGGACCGTACCAAGAGACCCAGTACTTC.

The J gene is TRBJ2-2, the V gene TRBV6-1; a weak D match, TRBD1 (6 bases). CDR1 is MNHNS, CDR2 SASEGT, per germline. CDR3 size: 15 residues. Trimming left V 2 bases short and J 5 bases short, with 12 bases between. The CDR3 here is CASSEQGSGTGELFF. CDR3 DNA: TGTGCCAGCAGTGAACAGGGGAGTGGGACCGGGGAGCTGTTTTTT.

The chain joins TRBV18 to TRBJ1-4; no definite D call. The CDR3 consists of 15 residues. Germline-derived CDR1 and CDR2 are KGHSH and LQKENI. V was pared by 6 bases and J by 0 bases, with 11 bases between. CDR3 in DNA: TGTGCCAGCTCGCTTCCGACTGCAACTAATGAAAAACTGTTTTTT. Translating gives CASSLPTATNEKLFF.

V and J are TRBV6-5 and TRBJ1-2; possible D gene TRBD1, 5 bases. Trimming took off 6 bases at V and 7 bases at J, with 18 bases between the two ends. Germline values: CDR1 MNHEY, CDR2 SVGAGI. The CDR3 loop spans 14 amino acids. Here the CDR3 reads CASRATRGGAGYTF. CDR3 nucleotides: TGTGCCAGCAGGGCCACCCGAGGAGGGGCTGGCTACACCTTC.

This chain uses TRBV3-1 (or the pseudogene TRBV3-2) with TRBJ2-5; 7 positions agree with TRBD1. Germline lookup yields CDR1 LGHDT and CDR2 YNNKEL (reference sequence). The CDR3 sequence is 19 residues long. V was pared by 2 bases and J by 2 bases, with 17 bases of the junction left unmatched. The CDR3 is CASSQSQIGGRIGQETQYF. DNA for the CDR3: TGTGCCAGCAGCCAATCACAAATAGGGGGCCGAATAGGTCAAGAGACCCAGTACTTC.

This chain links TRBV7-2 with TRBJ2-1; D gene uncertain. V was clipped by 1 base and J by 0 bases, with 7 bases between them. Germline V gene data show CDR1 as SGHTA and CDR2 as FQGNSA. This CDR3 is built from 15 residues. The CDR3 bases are TGTGCCAGCAGCTTAGGCGCGAGCTCCTACAATGAGCAGTTCTTC. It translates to CASSLGASSYNEQFF.

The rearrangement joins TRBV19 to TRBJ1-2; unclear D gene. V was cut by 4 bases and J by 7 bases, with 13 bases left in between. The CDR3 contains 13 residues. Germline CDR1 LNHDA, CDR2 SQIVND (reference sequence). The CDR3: CASSSVLPTGYTF. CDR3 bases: TGTGCCAGTAGTAGCGTACTGCCTACTGGCTACACCTTC.

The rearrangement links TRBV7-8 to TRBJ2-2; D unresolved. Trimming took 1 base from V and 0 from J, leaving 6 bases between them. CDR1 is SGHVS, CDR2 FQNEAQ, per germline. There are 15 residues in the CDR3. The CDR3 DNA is TGTGCCAGCAGCTTAGGGCATGCGAACACCGGGGAGCTGTTTTTT. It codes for CASSLGHANTGELFF.